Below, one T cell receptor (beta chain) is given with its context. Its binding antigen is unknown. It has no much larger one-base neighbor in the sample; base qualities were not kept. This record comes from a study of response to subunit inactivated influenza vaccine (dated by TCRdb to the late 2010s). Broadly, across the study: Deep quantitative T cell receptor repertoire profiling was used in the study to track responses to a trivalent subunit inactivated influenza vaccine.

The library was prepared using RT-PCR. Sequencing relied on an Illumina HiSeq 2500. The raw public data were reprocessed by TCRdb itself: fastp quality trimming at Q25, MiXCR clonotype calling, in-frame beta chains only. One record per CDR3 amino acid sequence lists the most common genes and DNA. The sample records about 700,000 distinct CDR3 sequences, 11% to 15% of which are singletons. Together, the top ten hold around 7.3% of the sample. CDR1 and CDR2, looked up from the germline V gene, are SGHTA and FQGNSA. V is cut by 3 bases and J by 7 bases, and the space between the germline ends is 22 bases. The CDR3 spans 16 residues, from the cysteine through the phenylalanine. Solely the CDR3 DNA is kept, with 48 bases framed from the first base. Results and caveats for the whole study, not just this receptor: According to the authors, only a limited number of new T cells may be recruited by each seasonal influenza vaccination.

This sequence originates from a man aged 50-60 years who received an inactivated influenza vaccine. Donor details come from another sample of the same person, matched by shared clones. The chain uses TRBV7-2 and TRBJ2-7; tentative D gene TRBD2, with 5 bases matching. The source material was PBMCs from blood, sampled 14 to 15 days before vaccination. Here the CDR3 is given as CASSLTSMDLQREQYF. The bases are TGTGCCAGCAGCTTGACCTCGATGGACTTGCAAAGAGAGCAGTACTTC.